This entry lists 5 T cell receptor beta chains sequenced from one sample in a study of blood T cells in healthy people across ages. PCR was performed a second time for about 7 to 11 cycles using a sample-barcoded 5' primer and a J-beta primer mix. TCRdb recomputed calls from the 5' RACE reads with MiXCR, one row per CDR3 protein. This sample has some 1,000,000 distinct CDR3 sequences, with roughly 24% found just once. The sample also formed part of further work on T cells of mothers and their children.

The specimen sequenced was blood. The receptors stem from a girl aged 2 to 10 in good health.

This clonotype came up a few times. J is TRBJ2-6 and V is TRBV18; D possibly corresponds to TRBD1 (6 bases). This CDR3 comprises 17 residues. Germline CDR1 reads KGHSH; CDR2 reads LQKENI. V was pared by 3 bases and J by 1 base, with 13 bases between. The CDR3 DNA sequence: TGTGCCAGCTCACCTGACAGGTCCCCGTCTGGGGCCAACGTCCTGACTTTC. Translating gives CASSPDRSPSGANVLTF.

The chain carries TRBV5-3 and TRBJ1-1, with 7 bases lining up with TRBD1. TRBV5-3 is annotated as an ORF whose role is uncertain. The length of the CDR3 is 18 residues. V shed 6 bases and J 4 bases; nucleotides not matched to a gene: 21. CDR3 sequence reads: CARTRERTGPLECTEAFF. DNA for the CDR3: TGTGCCAGAACTCGCGAAAGGACAGGTCCCTTGGAGTGCACTGAAGCTTTCTTT.

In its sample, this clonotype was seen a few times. CDR3: CASSPETGSSASYEQYF. DNA for the CDR3: TGTGCCAGCAGTCCTGAGACAGGGTCGTCTGCCAGCTACGAGCAGTACTTC. The chain couples TRBV2 to TRBJ2-7; 7 positions match TRBD1. Looked up from germline, CDR1 is SNHLY and CDR2 is FYNNEI. V lost 5 bases and J lost 3; bases outside the gene matches: 16. The CDR3 totals 17 residues.

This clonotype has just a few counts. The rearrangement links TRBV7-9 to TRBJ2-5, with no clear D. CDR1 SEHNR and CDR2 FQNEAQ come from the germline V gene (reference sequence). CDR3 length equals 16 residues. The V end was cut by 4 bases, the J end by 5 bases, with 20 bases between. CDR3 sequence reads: CASSSPVALGGETQYF. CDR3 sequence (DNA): TGTGCCAGCAGCTCCCCCGTCGCTCTAGGTGGGGAGACCCAGTACTTC.

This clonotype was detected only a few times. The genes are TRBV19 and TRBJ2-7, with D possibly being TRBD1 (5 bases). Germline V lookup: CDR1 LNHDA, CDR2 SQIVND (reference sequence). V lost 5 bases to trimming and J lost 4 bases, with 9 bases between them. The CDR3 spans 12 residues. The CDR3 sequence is CASSSQEYEQYF. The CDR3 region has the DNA TGTGCCAGTAGTTCACAGGAGTACGAGCAGTACTTC.